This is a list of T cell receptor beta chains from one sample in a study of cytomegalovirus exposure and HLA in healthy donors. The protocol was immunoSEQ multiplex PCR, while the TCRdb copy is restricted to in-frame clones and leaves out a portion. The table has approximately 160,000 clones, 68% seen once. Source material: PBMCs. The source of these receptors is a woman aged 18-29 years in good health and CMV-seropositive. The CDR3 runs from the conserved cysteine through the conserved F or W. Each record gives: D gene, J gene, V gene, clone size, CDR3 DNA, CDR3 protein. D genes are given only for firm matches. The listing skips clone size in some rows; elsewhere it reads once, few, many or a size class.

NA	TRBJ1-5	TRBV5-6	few	TGTGCCAGCAGCTTGTTTCGGGACACCATGAGCAATCAGCCCCAGCATTTT	CASSLFRDTMSNQPQHF
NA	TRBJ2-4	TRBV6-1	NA	TGTGCCAGCAAGGTGAGGGACATTCAGTACTTC	CASKVRDIQYF
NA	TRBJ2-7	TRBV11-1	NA	TGTGCCAGCAGCTTACCCTTCGGGGGTAGCTCCTACGAGCAGTACTTC	CASSLPFGGSSYEQYF
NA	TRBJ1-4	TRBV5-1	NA	TGCGCCAGCAGCACGGACAGTTTTAATGAAAAACTGTTTTTT	CASSTDSFNEKLFF
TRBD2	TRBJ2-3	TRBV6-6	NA	TGTGCCAGCAGTTATTCGGGACTACGTTCGGATACGCAGTATTTT	CASSYSGLRSDTQYF
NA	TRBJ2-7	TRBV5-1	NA	TGCGCCAGCAGCGGAACTACTGAGCTCTACGAGCAGTACTTC	CASSGTTELYEQYF
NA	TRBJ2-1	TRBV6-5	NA	TGTGCCAGCAGTTACCTGGCGGTGAGCTCCTACAATGAGCAGTTCTTC	CASSYLAVSSYNEQFF
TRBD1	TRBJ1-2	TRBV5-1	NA	TGCGCCAGCAGCTCGACAGGGACCTATGGCTACACCTTC	CASSSTGTYGYTF
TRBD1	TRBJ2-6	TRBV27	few	TGTGCCAGCTCGGACAGGGCTGGGGCCAACGTCCTGACTTTC	CASSDRAGANVLTF
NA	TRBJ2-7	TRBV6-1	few	TGTGCCAGCAGTGAAGACCGGACAGTCTCCTACTACGAGCAGTACTTC	CASSEDRTVSYYEQYF
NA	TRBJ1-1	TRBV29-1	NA	TGCAGCGTTGAAGATCTTAAAGTCGCGGCTTTCTTT	CSVEDLKVAAFF
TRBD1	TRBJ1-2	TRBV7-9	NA	TGTGCCAGCAGCTTCGGACAGGGGAGGTATGGCTACACCTTC	CASSFGQGRYGYTF
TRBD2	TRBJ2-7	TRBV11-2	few	TGTGCCAGCAGCTCTAGCGGGAGTGGGGCCGAGCAGTACTTC	CASSSSGSGAEQYF
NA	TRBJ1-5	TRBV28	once	TGTGCCCTTGGCGGCGGGGCTCGTAGCAATCAGCCCCAGCATTTT	CALGGGARSNQPQHF
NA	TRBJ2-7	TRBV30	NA	TGTGCCTGGAAGCCGGCGGGATCGGGGTACGAGCAGTACTTC	CAWKPAGSGYEQYF
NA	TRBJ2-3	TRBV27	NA	TGTGCCAGTGGACTGACCACAGATACGCAGTATTTT	CASGLTTDTQYF
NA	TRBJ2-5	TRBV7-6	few	TGTGCCAGCAGCTTAGGACTCCGGGAGACCCAGTACTTC	CASSLGLRETQYF
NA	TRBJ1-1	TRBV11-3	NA	TGTGCCAGCAGCCTGGGGGGGAGGACTTTCTTT	CASSLGGRTFF
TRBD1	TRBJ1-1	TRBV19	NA	TGTGCCAGTACCGCAACAGGGGGCGGTACTGAAGCTTTCTTT	CASTATGGGTEAFF
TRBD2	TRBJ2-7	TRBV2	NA	TGTGCCAGCCTGGTGTCGCGGGCTAGCGGGACTCCCTACGAGCAGTACTTC	CASLVSRASGTPYEQYF
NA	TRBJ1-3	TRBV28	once	TGTGCCAGCAGTACAGACCGAAACACCATATATTTT	CASSTDRNTIYF
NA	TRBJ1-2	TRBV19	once	TGTGCCAGTAGTATAATCCCCCGAGGGAATAGTGGCTACACCTTC	CASSIIPRGNSGYTF
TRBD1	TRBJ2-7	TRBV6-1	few	TGTGCCAGCAGTGAAATTGGGACAGGGTTTATCTACGAGCAGTACTTC	CASSEIGTGFIYEQYF
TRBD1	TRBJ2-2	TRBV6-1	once	TGTGCCAGCAGTGGGATTGCGCATGGACAGGTCAACCCGAACACCGGGGAGCTGTTTTTT	CASSGIAHGQVNPNTGELFF
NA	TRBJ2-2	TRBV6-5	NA	TGTGCCAGCAGTCCCACTAGTGCCGGGGAGCTGTTTTTT	CASSPTSAGELFF
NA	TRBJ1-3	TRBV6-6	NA	TGTGCCAGCAGTTACTCCAGCTCTGGAAACACCATATATTTT	CASSYSSSGNTIYF
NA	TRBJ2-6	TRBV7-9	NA	TGTGCCAGCAGCTCGACAACTGGGGCCAACGTCCTGACTTTC	CASSSTTGANVLTF
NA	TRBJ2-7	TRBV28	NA	TGTGCCAGCAGTCCTCAGACAGTCGTGGGTGCCTACGAGCAGTACTTC	CASSPQTVVGAYEQYF
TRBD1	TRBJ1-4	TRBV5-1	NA	TGCGCCAGCAGCCTAACAGGGGCTTTTAATGAAAAACTGTTTTTT	CASSLTGAFNEKLFF
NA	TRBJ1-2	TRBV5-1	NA	TGCGCCAGCAGCTTCTCGGGGGGGGTGGATGGCTACACCTTC	CASSFSGGVDGYTF
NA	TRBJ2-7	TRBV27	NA	TGTGCCAGCAGTGCCTCGAGGGGGATCTACGAGCAGTACTTC	CASSASRGIYEQYF
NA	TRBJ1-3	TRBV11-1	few	TGTGCCAGCAGCCTCGGAGGAGGAAGAGGCGATAGAAACACCATATATTTT	CASSLGGGRGDRNTIYF
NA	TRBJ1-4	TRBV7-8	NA	TGTGCCAGCAGCTTACATACACAGGGAGGGTGGGGTAGTGAAAAACTGTTTTTT	CASSLHTQGGWGSEKLFF
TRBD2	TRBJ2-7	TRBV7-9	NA	TGTGCCAGCAGCTTATTAGCGGGAGAGGGCGTGCAGTACTTC	CASSLLAGEGVQYF
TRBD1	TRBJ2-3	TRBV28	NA	TGTGCCAGCAGACCCCCCGGACAGGGCACAGATACGCAGTATTTT	CASRPPGQGTDTQYF
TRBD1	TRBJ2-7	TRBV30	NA	TGTGCCTGGAGTGTTTGGGACAGGGACTCCGAGCAGTACTTC	CAWSVWDRDSEQYF
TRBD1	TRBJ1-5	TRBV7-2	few	TGTGCCAGCAGCTCAGACAGGGGCAATCAGCCCCAGCATTTT	CASSSDRGNQPQHF
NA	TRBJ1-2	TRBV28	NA	TGTGCCAGCAGTTTCCCAGGGTCCGGCTATGGCTACACCTTC	CASSFPGSGYGYTF
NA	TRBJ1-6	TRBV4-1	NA	TGCGCCAGCAGCCAATGGGCGGGCCCCTCTAATTCACCCCTCCACTTT	CASSQWAGPSNSPLHF
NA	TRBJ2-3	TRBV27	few	TGTGCCAGCAGCAATACTGCTTTGGATACGCAGTATTTT	CASSNTALDTQYF
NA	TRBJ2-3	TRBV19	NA	TGTGCCAGTAGTAACTCCATTTCCACAGATACGCAGTATTTT	CASSNSISTDTQYF
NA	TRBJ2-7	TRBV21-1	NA	TGTGCCAGGAACTTCGACAGCCCGCCGCGGGAGCAGTACTTC	CARNFDSPPREQYF
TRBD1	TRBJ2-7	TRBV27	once	TGTGCCAGCAGTTTAACACTGTCCGGACAGGGAAGCTCCTACGAGCAGTACTTC	CASSLTLSGQGSSYEQYF
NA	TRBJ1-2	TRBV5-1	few	TGCGCCAGCAGCTTGGACCGGGACTTCATTTATTATGGCTACACCTTC	CASSLDRDFIYYGYTF
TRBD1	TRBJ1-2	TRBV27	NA	TGTGCCAGCGGGACAGGGGAGGACTATGGCTACACCTTC	CASGTGEDYGYTF
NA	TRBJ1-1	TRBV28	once	TGTGCCAGCAGTTTGCGTTTCCTGAACAGCCCGAACACTGAAGCTTTCTTT	CASSLRFLNSPNTEAFF
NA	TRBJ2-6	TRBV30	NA	TGTGCCTGGACCAGAGGGTCTGGGGCCAACGTCCTGACTTTC	CAWTRGSGANVLTF
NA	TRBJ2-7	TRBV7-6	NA	TGTGCCAGCAGCTTCAACAGGCCGGGCTACGAGCAGTACTTC	CASSFNRPGYEQYF